Listed below are T cell receptor beta chains from one sample, sequenced in a study of T cell changes during pregnancy in multiple sclerosis. Sequencing was performed with immunoSEQ multiplex PCR; in TCRdb, only in-frame clones are kept and a portion is missing. The sample includes some 11,000 clones, roughly 90% of them seen just once. The material was CD8+ T cells from peripheral blood mononuclear cells, obtained in the first trimester of pregnancy. These receptors were taken from a female donor in good health, enrolled as a control in a pregnancy study. CDR3s include the opening cysteine and the closing phenylalanine or tryptophan. Each record gives: D gene, J gene, V gene, clone size, CDR3 DNA, CDR3 protein. D genes are given only for firm matches. Clone size is given for some rows only: seen once, a few or many times, or a class if the clone is expanded.

>.|TRBJ1-2|TRBV27|.
TGTGCCAGCGGCAAACATACGACTAACTATGGCTACACCTTC
CASGKHTTNYGYTF
>TRBD1|TRBJ1-2|TRBV29-1|.
TGCAGCGTTGACGTTGGGACAGGGAGCTATGGCTACACCTTC
CSVDVGTGSYGYTF
>TRBD2|TRBJ2-5|TRBV5-1|.
TGCGCCAGCCCCGGCGGGGGAGTCGAGGAAGAGACCCAGTACTTC
CASPGGGVEEETQYF
>.|TRBJ2-7|TRBV29-1|.
TGCAGCGTTGAGATTTACAGAACCTCCTACGAGCAGTACTTC
CSVEIYRTSYEQYF
>TRBD2|TRBJ2-4|TRBV14|.
TGTGCCAGCAGCTCCGAAAGGGCCAGCGGGGGCCCCGGGAACATTCAGTACTTC
CASSSERASGGPGNIQYF
>.|TRBJ1-5|TRBV6-1|large
TGTGCCAGCAGCGGTGATAGCAATCAGCCCCAGCATTTT
CASSGDSNQPQHF
>.|TRBJ1-4|TRBV5-1|.
TGCGCCAGCAGCTTGGGCCAGGGGCCCGGTAATGAAAAACTGTTTTTT
CASSLGQGPGNEKLFF
>TRBD2|TRBJ2-7|TRBV7-2|.
TGTGCCAGCAGCTTAGGTCAGCGGGGGTTCGGATACGAGCAGTACTTC
CASSLGQRGFGYEQYF
>.|TRBJ1-1|TRBV23-1|.
TGCGCCAGCACAGGGGCCGCGGCGAACACTGAAGCTTTCTTT
CASTGAAANTEAFF
>TRBD2|TRBJ2-1|TRBV11-3|.
TGTGCCAGCAGCTTATTAGCGGGGGCCTACAATGAGCAGTTCTTC
CASSLLAGAYNEQFF
>TRBD2|TRBJ2-1|TRBV4-3|.
TGCGCCAGCAGCCAAGATAGGACTAGCGGGGGTTACAATGAGCAGTTCTTC
CASSQDRTSGGYNEQFF
>.|TRBJ2-7|TRBV27|.
TGTGCCAGCAGTTCCAAAGGGGTCGTAGGTTACGAGCAGTACTTC
CASSSKGVVGYEQYF
>TRBD2|TRBJ2-1|TRBV2|.
TGTGCCAGCAGTCCCAGACCGACTAGCGGGACCTACAATGAGCAGTTCTTC
CASSPRPTSGTYNEQFF
>TRBD2|TRBJ2-3|TRBV19|.
TGTGCCAGTAGTATAGGGACTAGCGGGGGGCCATCCACAGATACGCAGTATTTT
CASSIGTSGGPSTDTQYF
>TRBD2|TRBJ2-3|TRBV7-2|.
TGTGCCAGCAGCGCTAGCGGGGGGACTGGAGATACGCAGTATTTT
CASSASGGTGDTQYF
>.|TRBJ1-1|TRBV5-4|.
TGTGCCAGCAGCTTGTGGACAGACAAACCTGAAGCTTTCTTT
CASSLWTDKPEAFF
>.|TRBJ2-5|TRBV7-9|.
TGTGCCAGCAGCTTAGTTGCGGCGGGGGCTGGGGAGACCCAGTACTTC
CASSLVAAGAGETQYF
>TRBD1|TRBJ2-2|TRBV27|.
TGTGCCAGCAGTTTATCCTTACCCCTCCCCGGGACAGAGTACACCGGGGAGCTGTTTTTT
CASSLSLPLPGTEYTGELFF
>TRBD2|TRBJ2-3|TRBV30|.
TGTGCCTGGAGTATAGCGGGGGGGCTGACAGATACGCAGTATTTT
CAWSIAGGLTDTQYF
>.|TRBJ2-7|TRBV5-8|.
TGTGCCAGCAGCTTGAGTCTGGCAGGCCTAAACGGCTACGAGCAGTACTTC
CASSLSLAGLNGYEQYF
>.|TRBJ1-5|TRBV5-6|.
TGTGCCAGCAGCCATTCGGGGGGGACGGGCAATCAGCCCCAGCATTTT
CASSHSGGTGNQPQHF
>.|TRBJ1-2|TRBV25-1|.
TGTGCCAGCAGCACGTGGGGAGGCAGGGTCGACGGCTACACCTTC
CASSTWGGRVDGYTF
>TRBD1|TRBJ1-1|TRBV7-2|once
TGTGCCAGCAGCACCGGGACAGAGGCTTTCTTT
CASSTGTEAFF
>.|TRBJ2-7|TRBV11-3|.
TGTGCCAGTGAGACAGTGGCTTCCGAGCAGTACTTC
CASETVASEQYF
>.|TRBJ1-2|TRBV29-1|.
TGCAGCGTTGAGGAGGCCTTCTATGGCTACACCTTC
CSVEEAFYGYTF
>TRBD1|TRBJ2-1|TRBV29-1|.
TGCAGCGTTTGGGGGACAGGGTATGGGAATGAGCAGTTCTTC
CSVWGTGYGNEQFF
>TRBD1|TRBJ2-5|TRBV4-2|.
TGTGCCAGCAGCCAAGATCCCGGACAGGGGGCAGAGACCCAGTACTTC
CASSQDPGQGAETQYF
>.|TRBJ1-2|TRBV29-1|.
TGCAGCGTTACCTCCCGCGCAGGGGTCGATGTTGGCTACACCTTC
CSVTSRAGVDVGYTF
>.|TRBJ1-3|TRBV4-3|.
TGCGCCAGCAGCCGCACAGGAAACACCATATATTTT
CASSRTGNTIYF
>.|TRBJ1-1|TRBV29-1|.
TGCAGCGTCGAGGGGGAGAACACTGAAGCTTTCTTT
CSVEGENTEAFF
>.|TRBJ2-5|TRBV19|.
TGTGCCAGTAGCCCCGACTACTTCGAGGTTGGGGAGACCCAGTACTTC
CASSPDYFEVGETQYF
>TRBD1|TRBJ1-6|TRBV11-2|.
TGTGCCAGCACCCATGCAGGGGGCAATTCACCCCTCCACTTT
CASTHAGGNSPLHF
>TRBD1|TRBJ1-1|TRBV9|few
TGTGCCAGCGAGGGACAGGGATACACTGAAGCTTTCTTT
CASEGQGYTEAFF
>.|TRBJ2-6|TRBV29-1|.
TGCAGCGTTGAAAGTACGGCAGGGCGTGGGGCCAACGTCCTGACTTTC
CSVESTAGRGANVLTF
>.|TRBJ1-5|TRBV14|.
TGTGCCAGCAGCCATTATTATCAGGGTAGTTATAGCAATCAGCCCCAGCATTTT
CASSHYYQGSYSNQPQHF
>TRBD1|TRBJ2-3|TRBV6-4|.
TGTGCCAGCAGTGACGATACAGGGGGCGCAGATACGCAGTATTTT
CASSDDTGGADTQYF
>TRBD1|TRBJ2-7|TRBV5-4|.
TGTGCCAGCAGCTTGACAGGGGACTACGAGCAGTACTTC
CASSLTGDYEQYF
>.|TRBJ1-4|TRBV4-1|.
TGCGCCAGCAGCCCCGGTGAAAAACTGTTTTTT
CASSPGEKLFF
>TRBD1|TRBJ1-2|TRBV4-1|.
TGCGCCAGCAGCCAAGAACCGGGACAGGGCGTGTACTATGGCTACACCTTC
CASSQEPGQGVYYGYTF
>TRBD1|TRBJ2-3|TRBV29-1|.
TGCAGCGTTGATGGACAGGGTGGTACTAGCACAGATACGCAGTATTTT
CSVDGQGGTSTDTQYF
>.|TRBJ2-1|TRBV4-1|.
TGCGCCAGCAGCCAAGATCTCCCCAATGAGCAGTTCTTC
CASSQDLPNEQFF
>.|TRBJ1-1|TRBV7-2|.
TGTGCCAGCAGCTTAGTGGACAGCCCTGAAGCTTTCTTT
CASSLVDSPEAFF
>TRBD2|TRBJ2-3|TRBV6-1|once
TGTGCCAGCCTCTATAGCGGGGGGTTAACAGATACGCAGTATTTT
CASLYSGGLTDTQYF
>.|TRBJ2-3|TRBV20-1|.
TGCAGTGCCCTTCGCGGGAATACGCAGTATTTT
CSALRGNTQYF
>TRBD1|TRBJ1-1|TRBV5-1|.
TGCGCCAGCAGCTTAACCGGACAGGGTAGCACTGAAGCTTTCTTT
CASSLTGQGSTEAFF
>.|TRBJ2-5|TRBV7-9|.
TGTGCCAGCAGCTTAGTGGCGGATACTCAAGAGACCCAGTACTTC
CASSLVADTQETQYF
>TRBD1|TRBJ2-7|TRBV7-9|.
TGTGCCAGCAGCTTTATACAGGGGCAGAACTACGAGCAGTACTTC
CASSFIQGQNYEQYF
>.|TRBJ1-2|TRBV6-4|few
TGTGCCAGCAGTGAAATCCCGGGGGGCGGCGGCTACACCTTC
CASSEIPGGGGYTF